This T cell receptor (beta chain) was sequenced in a study of lymphopenia after photon versus proton radiotherapy. Trimming at V came to 5 bases and at J to 5 bases, leaving 3 bases not matched to a gene. This CDR3 has 13 amino acids. Germline V gene data show CDR1 as SGHVS and CDR2 as FQNEAQ. Data came from immunoSEQ multiplex PCR; TCRdb stores just in-frame clones and leaves some out. The sample lists about 18,000 clones; about nine tenths were seen once. The starting material was peripheral blood, obtained from a patient treated with proton-based radiotherapy. V and J are TRBV7-8 and TRBJ1-1; TRBD1 matches at 9 bases. The receptor was derived from a man between 65 and 85 years old with pancreatic cancer. This CDR3 is CASSQGQGTEAFF. CDR3 sequence (DNA): TGTGCCAGCAGCCAGGGACAGGGAACTGAAGCTTTCTTT.